This is a list of T cell receptor beta chains from one sample in a study of CD8+ T cells in alopecia areata. Generated by immunoSEQ multiplex PCR, the TCRdb table keeps only in-frame clones and is missing some. The repertoire has 150,000 to 190,000 clones, approximately 53% of them found once; the top ten carry 15% to 20%. The specimen was CD8+ T cells sorted from blood, collected at week 0. These TCRs come from a human donor with alopecia areata. Each CDR3 is given with its conserved first and last residue. Fields, in order: D gene, V gene, clone size, J gene, CDR3 protein, CDR3 DNA. The D gene is left open where the match is weak. Size is omitted from some rows. Given values are once, few, many or a class for expanded clones.

>NA|TRBV10-3|NA|TRBJ2-7
CAISELWGTSSYEQYF
TGTGCCATCAGTGAGCTTTGGGGGACCTCCTCCTACGAGCAGTACTTC
>NA|TRBV5-4|once|TRBJ2-3
CASSSDRSFTDTQYF
TGTGCCAGCAGCTCTGACAGGAGTTTCACAGATACGCAGTATTTT
>NA|TRBV5-6|NA|TRBJ1-2
CASSLGDQYGYTF
TGTGCCAGCAGCTTGGGAGACCAATATGGCTACACCTTC
>NA|TRBV27|few|TRBJ2-5
CASTLGETQYF
TGTGCCAGCACCTTGGGGGAGACCCAGTACTTC
>NA|TRBV30|NA|TRBJ1-2
CALDRGASGYTF
TGTGCCCTCGACAGAGGGGCCTCTGGCTACACCTTC
>NA|TRBV25-1|NA|TRBJ2-3
CASSGITGTPEYF
TGTGCCAGCAGTGGGATCACCGGGACTCCGGAGTATTTT
>NA|TRBV29-1|NA|TRBJ1-2
CSVPDYGYTF
TGCAGCGTTCCCGATTATGGCTACACCTTC
>NA|TRBV4-3|NA|TRBJ2-1
CASSRISGAYNEQFF
TGCGCCAGCAGCCGGATTAGTGGGGCCTACAATGAGCAGTTCTTC
>TRBD1|TRBV25-1|many|TRBJ2-7
CASRETGYHEQYF
TGTGCCAGCAGAGAGACAGGGTACCACGAGCAGTACTTC
>NA|TRBV6-1|NA|TRBJ2-7
CASSEGAGPYEQYF
TGTGCCAGCAGTGAAGGCGCAGGTCCCTACGAGCAGTACTTC
>NA|TRBV5-1|NA|TRBJ1-2
CASSLSANYGYTF
TGCGCCAGCAGCTTGAGTGCTAACTATGGCTACACCTTC
>NA|TRBV25-1|NA|TRBJ1-1
CASNRPGDTEAFF
TGTGCCAGCAATCGTCCCGGAGACACTGAAGCTTTCTTT
>NA|TRBV7-9|few|TRBJ2-2
CASSSKMNTGELFF
TGTGCCAGCAGCTCCAAGATGAACACCGGGGAGCTGTTTTTT
>TRBD1|TRBV30|NA|TRBJ1-1
CAWSPDRAARNTEAFF
TGTGCCTGGAGCCCGGACAGGGCGGCTAGGAACACTGAAGCTTTCTTT
>NA|TRBV15|NA|TRBJ1-6
CATSGRAGTNSPLHF
TGTGCCACCAGCGGTCGCGCAGGGACCAATTCACCCCTCCACTTT
>NA|TRBV11-2|NA|TRBJ1-4
CASSLDYGEKLFF
TGTGCCAGCAGCTTAGATTATGGAGAAAAACTGTTTTTT
>NA|TRBV7-2|many|TRBJ1-1
CASSFTGTEAFF
TGTGCCAGCAGCTTTACGGGCACTGAAGCTTTCTTT
>TRBD1|TRBV6-1|once|TRBJ1-5
CASSDDRGSYDQPQHF
TGTGCCAGCAGTGATGACAGGGGGTCTTACGATCAGCCCCAGCATTTT
>NA|TRBV10-3|few|TRBJ2-1
CAIVGGSSNEQFF
TGTGCCATCGTCGGGGGCTCTTCCAATGAGCAGTTCTTC
>NA|TRBV13|few|TRBJ2-1
CASSEEGGIFNEQFF
TGTGCCAGCAGCGAGGAGGGGGGAATATTTAATGAGCAGTTCTTC
>TRBD2|TRBV27|NA|TRBJ2-5
CASSLLAGGLETQYF
TGTGCCAGCAGTTTGCTAGCGGGGGGGTTGGAGACCCAGTACTTC
>NA|TRBV10-3|NA|TRBJ1-2
CAISGQDYGYTF
TGTGCCATCAGTGGACAGGACTATGGCTACACCTTC
>NA|TRBV29-1|few|TRBJ1-2
CSVWAEANSGYTF
TGCAGCGTTTGGGCGGAAGCCAATTCTGGCTACACCTTC
>NA|TRBV9|NA|TRBJ2-3
CASSVVEGVGDTQYF
TGTGCCAGCAGCGTAGTAGAAGGGGTCGGAGATACGCAGTATTTT
>TRBD1|TRBV27|NA|TRBJ1-2
CASRGQNYGYTF
TGTGCCAGCAGGGGACAGAACTATGGCTACACCTTC
>TRBD1|TRBV27|NA|TRBJ1-5
CASRETGEGQPQHF
TGTGCCAGCAGAGAGACAGGGGAAGGTCAGCCCCAGCATTTT
>TRBD1|TRBV14|NA|TRBJ1-2
CASSPILGGADYGYTF
TGTGCCAGCAGCCCAATTCTAGGGGGCGCAGACTATGGCTACACCTTC
>NA|TRBV29-1|NA|TRBJ2-1
CSVVSGNEQFF
TGCAGCGTTGTATCGGGTAATGAGCAGTTCTTC
>NA|TRBV9|NA|TRBJ2-1
CASSVALKRNEQFF
TGTGCCAGCAGCGTAGCACTAAAGCGCAATGAGCAGTTCTTC